This TCR beta chain was obtained from a study of OX40 agonist ivuxolimab in advanced cancers. In the study overall: Patients received the agonistic anti-OX40 (CD134) antibody ivuxolimab. The mean age was roughly 60 years, ranging from roughly 23 to 90, with around four fifths of participants male. Each patient was given ivuxolimab into a vein every 2 weeks, at 0.01 to 10 mg/kg.

Looked up from germline, CDR1 is SNHLY and CDR2 is FYNNEI. This CDR3 contains 14 residues. V lost 8 bases, J lost 0 bases, and 5 bases stayed unmatched. The method was immunoSEQ multiplex PCR; TCRdb's version includes in-frame clones alone and lacks a portion of them. Of some 64,000 clones listed, 88% are singletons. Study-level points and caveats: Certain nonresponders additionally had low normalized T-cell clonal expansion.

Concerning this clone itself: Its antigen is currently unknown.

The specimen comprised CD4+ or CD8+ T cells sorted from blood, sampled in a trial of the OX40 agonist ivuxolimab. The receptor was isolated from an adult with an advanced solid tumor such as melanoma, head and neck, liver or kidney cancer. This chain uses TRBV2 with TRBJ2-7; TRBD2 matches at 9 bases. The DNA of the CDR3 is TGTGCCAGCTCTCGCGGGAGGGTCTCCTACGAGCAGTACTTC. This translates into CASSRGRVSYEQYF. Using reference TRBV2 and TRBJ2-7 for the parts outside the CDR3, the full variable domain is EPEVTQTPSHQVTQMGQEVILRCVPISNHLYFYWYRQILGQKVEFLVSFYNNEISEKSEIFDDQFSVERPDGSNFTLKIRSTKLEDSAMYFCASSRGRVSYEQYFGPGTRLTVT.